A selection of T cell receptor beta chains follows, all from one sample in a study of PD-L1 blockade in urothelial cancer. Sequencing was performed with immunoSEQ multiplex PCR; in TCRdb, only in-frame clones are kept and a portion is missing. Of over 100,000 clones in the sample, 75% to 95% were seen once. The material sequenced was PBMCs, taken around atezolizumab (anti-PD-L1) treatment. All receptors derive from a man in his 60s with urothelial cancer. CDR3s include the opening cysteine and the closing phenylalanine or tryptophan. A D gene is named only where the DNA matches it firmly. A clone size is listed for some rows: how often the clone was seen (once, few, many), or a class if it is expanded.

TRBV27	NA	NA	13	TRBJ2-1	CASTPGPEGVRFF	TGTGCCAGCACCCCGGGACCAGAGGGGGTCCGGTTCTTC
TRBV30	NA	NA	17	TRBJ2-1	CAWEQGSGSSGYNEQFF	TGTGCCTGGGAGCAGGGGTCTGGGTCTAGCGGCTACAATGAGCAGTTCTTC
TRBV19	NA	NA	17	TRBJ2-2	CASSKGRGVKETGELFF	TGTGCCAGTAGTAAGGGGCGGGGCGTAAAGGAGACCGGGGAGCTGTTTTTT
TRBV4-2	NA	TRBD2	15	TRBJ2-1	CASSPGLAGVGEQFF	TGTGCCAGCAGCCCGGGACTAGCGGGAGTCGGAGAGCAGTTCTTC
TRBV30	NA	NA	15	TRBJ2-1	CAWSVGRGNYNEQFF	TGTGCCTGGAGTGTAGGTCGGGGGAATTACAATGAGCAGTTCTTC
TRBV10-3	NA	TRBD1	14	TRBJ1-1	CAISEQDRGRGAFF	TGTGCCATCAGTGAGCAAGACAGGGGCAGGGGGGCTTTCTTT
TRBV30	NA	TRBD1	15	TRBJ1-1	CAWSRSGQGAPEAFF	TGTGCCTGGAGTCGTAGTGGGCAGGGGGCTCCTGAAGCTTTCTTT
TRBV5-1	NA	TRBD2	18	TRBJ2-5	CASSLGTSGGVGPETQYF	TGCGCCAGCAGCTTGGGGACTAGCGGGGGAGTGGGCCCAGAGACCCAGTACTTC
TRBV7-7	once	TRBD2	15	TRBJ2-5	CASSLGLAGAETQYF	TGTGCCAGCAGCTTAGGACTAGCGGGGGCAGAGACCCAGTACTTC
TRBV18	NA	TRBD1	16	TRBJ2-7	CASSPALGQGSYEQYF	TGTGCCAGCTCACCGGCCTTGGGACAGGGGTCCTACGAGCAGTACTTC
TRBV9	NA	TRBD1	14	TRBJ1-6	CASSGQGRNSPLHF	TGTGCCAGCAGCGGACAGGGTAGGAATTCACCCCTCCACTTT
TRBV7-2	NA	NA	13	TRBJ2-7	CASSRLEGYEQYF	TGTGCCAGCAGCCGTTTGGAGGGCTACGAGCAGTACTTC
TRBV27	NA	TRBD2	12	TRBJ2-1	CASSPSGRALFF	TGTGCCAGCAGTCCTAGCGGGAGGGCCCTGTTCTTC
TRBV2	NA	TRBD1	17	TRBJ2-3	CASSVDPGQGGTDTQYF	TGTGCCAGCAGCGTAGACCCGGGACAGGGAGGTACAGATACGCAGTATTTT
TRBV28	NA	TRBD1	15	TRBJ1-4	CASSYRGQGGEKLFF	TGTGCCAGCAGTTACCGGGGACAGGGTGGGGAAAAACTGTTTTTT
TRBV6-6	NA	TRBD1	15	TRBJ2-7	CASSFRDRGSYEQYF	TGTGCCAGCAGTTTCCGGGACAGGGGTTCCTACGAGCAGTACTTC
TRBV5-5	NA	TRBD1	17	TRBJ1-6	CASSPLGQEIYNSPLHF	TGTGCCAGCAGCCCCCTAGGACAGGAAATATATAATTCACCCCTCCACTTT
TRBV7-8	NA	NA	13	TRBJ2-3	CASSLVVGDTQYF	TGTGCCAGCAGCCTGGTGGTCGGGGATACGCAGTATTTT
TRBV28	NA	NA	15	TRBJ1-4	CASSLNGGRREKLFF	TGTGCCAGCAGCCTTAACGGGGGGCGTCGGGAAAAACTGTTTTTT
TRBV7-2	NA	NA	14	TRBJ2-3	CASSLFLAADTQYF	TGTGCCAGCAGCTTATTCCTAGCTGCAGATACGCAGTATTTT
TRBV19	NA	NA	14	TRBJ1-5	CASRLGPDGQPQHF	TGTGCCAGTAGGCTGGGCCCCGACGGTCAGCCCCAGCATTTT
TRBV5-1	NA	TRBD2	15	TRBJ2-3	CASSRLAGGPDTQYF	TGCGCCAGCAGCCGACTAGCGGGAGGCCCAGATACGCAGTATTTT
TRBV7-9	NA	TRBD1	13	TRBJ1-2	CASSEGTGYRYTF	TGTGCCAGCAGCGAGGGGACAGGGTATCGCTACACCTTC
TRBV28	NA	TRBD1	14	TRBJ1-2	CASGYGTGGFGYTF	TGTGCCAGCGGATACGGAACAGGGGGCTTTGGCTACACCTTC
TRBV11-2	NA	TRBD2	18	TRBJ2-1	CASSLGTSGIPSANEQFF	TGTGCCAGCAGCTTAGGGACTAGCGGGATTCCCTCGGCAAATGAGCAGTTCTTC
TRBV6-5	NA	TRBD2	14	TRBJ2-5	CASSYAAGEETQYF	TGTGCCAGCAGTTACGCAGCGGGGGAAGAGACCCAGTACTTC
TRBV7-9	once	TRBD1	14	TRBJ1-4	CASSSGQGGEKLFF	TGTGCCAGCAGCTCGGGACAGGGAGGTGAAAAACTGTTTTTT
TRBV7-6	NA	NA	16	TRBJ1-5	CASSSAPWGGDQPQHF	TGTGCCAGCAGCTCCGCTCCGTGGGGCGGCGATCAGCCCCAGCATTTT
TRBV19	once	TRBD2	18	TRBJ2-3	CASSIEGPRGGRTDTQYF	TGTGCCAGTAGTATAGAAGGGCCCCGGGGGGGCCGGACAGATACGCAGTATTTT
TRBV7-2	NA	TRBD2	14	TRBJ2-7	CASSLSGAAYEQYF	TGTGCCAGCAGCTTGAGCGGGGCTGCCTACGAGCAGTACTTC
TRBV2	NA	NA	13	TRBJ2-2	CASSFSDNGELFF	TGTGCCAGCAGTTTTAGCGATAACGGGGAGCTGTTTTTT
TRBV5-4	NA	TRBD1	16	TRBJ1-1	CASSPTRTGLNTEAFF	TGTGCCAGCAGCCCTACTAGGACAGGGCTGAACACTGAAGCTTTCTTT